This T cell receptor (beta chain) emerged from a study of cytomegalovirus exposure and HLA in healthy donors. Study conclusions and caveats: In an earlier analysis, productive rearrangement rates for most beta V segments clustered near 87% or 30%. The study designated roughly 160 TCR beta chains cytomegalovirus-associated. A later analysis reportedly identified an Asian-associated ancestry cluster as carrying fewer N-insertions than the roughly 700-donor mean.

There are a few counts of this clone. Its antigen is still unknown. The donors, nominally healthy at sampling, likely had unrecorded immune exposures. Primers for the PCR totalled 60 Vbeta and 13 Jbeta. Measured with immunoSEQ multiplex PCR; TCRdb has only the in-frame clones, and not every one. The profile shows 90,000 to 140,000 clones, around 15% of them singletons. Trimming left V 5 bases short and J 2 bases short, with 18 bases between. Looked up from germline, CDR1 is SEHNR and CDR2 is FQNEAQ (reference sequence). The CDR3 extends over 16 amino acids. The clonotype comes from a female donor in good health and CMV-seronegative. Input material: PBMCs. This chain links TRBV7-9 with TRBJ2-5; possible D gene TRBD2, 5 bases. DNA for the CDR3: TGTGCCAGCAGCAGCGGTTGGGCGGAACGACAAGAGACCCAGTACTTC. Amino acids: CASSSGWAERQETQYF.